This TCR beta chain was recorded in a study of type 1 and type 2 diabetes patients. Study-wide background: The cohort mixed type 1 diabetes, type 2 diabetes and nondiabetic donors. Magnetic bead positive selection isolated CD4+ or CD8+ T cells from PBMCs.

This CDR3 has 15 amino acids. Trimming took 7 bases from V and 4 from J; bases not matched to a gene: 5. Germline CDR1 and CDR2: SNHLY and FYNNEI. The PCR template was genomic DNA. Multiplex PCR with 30 forward and 13 reverse primers amplified the TCR beta CDR3. TCRdb reprocessed the multiplex PCR reads with MiXCR, giving one entry per CDR3 protein. The sample carries 250,000 to 300,000 distinct CDR3 sequences, 45% to 60% recorded once. The sequence derives from a young man with type 2 diabetes. The sequenced sample was peripheral blood mononuclear cells (PBMCs). This chain uses TRBV2 with TRBJ2-5; TRBD2 matches at 14 bases. The CDR3 DNA reads as TGTGCCAGCACCATGACTAGCGGGGGGGCAGAGACCCAGTACTTC. This encodes CASTMTSGGAETQYF.